A selection of T cell receptor beta chains follows, all from one sample in a study of T cell repertoires in cytomegalovirus infection. One entry per CDR3 protein, called by TCRdb with MiXCR from the reads. The sample carries about 900,000 distinct CDR3 sequences, roughly 30% recorded once. Their antigens are not known. Here the sequenced sample was cultured CD8+ T cells from PBMCs, taken from culture after CMV antigen stimulation. These receptors were taken from a human donor in good health (CMV status not recorded). Some clones in this sample may be carry-over from other donors' samples. The CDR3 runs from the conserved cysteine through the conserved F or W. Each record gives: D gene, V gene, clone size, J gene, CDR3 DNA, CDR3 protein. A D gene is named only where the DNA matches it firmly. Not every row has a clone size; where given, it reads once, few, many or a size class.

.,TRBV7-9,.,TRBJ1-1,TGTGCCAGCAGCTTAAATTTGGAGCTGAACACTGAAGCTTTCTTT,CASSLNLELNTEAFF
TRBD1,TRBV6-6,.,TRBJ1-5,TGTGCCAGCAGTTACTCACAGGGGATTAATCAGCCCCAGCATTTT,CASSYSQGINQPQHF
.,TRBV19,.,TRBJ1-5,TGTGCCACGGAACAGACAATAGGTCAGCCCCAGCATTTT,CATEQTIGQPQHF
.,TRBV5-1,.,TRBJ2-1,TGCGCCAGCAGCTACCGGACCGGAACCTACAATGAGCAGTTCTTC,CASSYRTGTYNEQFF
TRBD1,TRBV27,.,TRBJ2-2,TGTACCAGCACTACAGGGGGTAACGCCGGGGAGCTGTTTTTT,CTSTTGGNAGELFF
TRBD1,TRBV27,.,TRBJ1-4,TGTGCCAGCAGGAGACAGGGGCGGAGGGAAAAACTGTTTTTT,CASRRQGRREKLFF
.,TRBV10-3,.,TRBJ2-1,TGTGCCATCAGTGAGACCGAGCAGGGACGCTACAATGAGCAGTTCTTC,CAISETEQGRYNEQFF
.,TRBV4-1,.,TRBJ1-1,TGCGCCAGCAGCCAAGGGTGGGTCGAAGAAGCTTTCTTT,CASSQGWVEEAFF
.,TRBV28,.,TRBJ1-1,TGTGCCAGCAGTTCCAGGGCTCGAGCCACTGAAGCTTTCTTT,CASSSRARATEAFF
.,TRBV10-3,.,TRBJ2-7,TGTGCCATCAGTGAGGGGAGCAGGGTCCACGAGCAGTACTTC,CAISEGSRVHEQYF
TRBD2,TRBV4-1,.,TRBJ2-1,TGCGCCAGCAGCCAAGAGGATAGCGGGGGGTACAATGAGCAGTTCTTC,CASSQEDSGGYNEQFF
.,TRBV19,.,TRBJ1-1,TGTGCCAGTAGTATTGTAGACAGTCCCATGAACACTGAAGCTTTCTTT,CASSIVDSPMNTEAFF
.,TRBV7-2,.,TRBJ1-3,TGTGCCAGCAGCTTAGCCGTTCGATACTCTGGAAACACCATATATTTT,CASSLAVRYSGNTIYF
.,TRBV6-5,few,TRBJ2-7,TGTGCCAGCAGTTACTCAGAAGGGGCTCGCGAGCAGTACTTC,CASSYSEGAREQYF
TRBD1,TRBV20-1,.,TRBJ2-1,TGCAGTGCTCTGGACAGGGATCACTCCCGGGGTGAGCAGTTCTTC,CSALDRDHSRGEQFF
.,TRBV7-6,many,TRBJ1-1,TGTGCCAGCAGCTTAGCGATTATGACCCCTTCGAACACTGAAGCTTTCTTT,CASSLAIMTPSNTEAFF
TRBD2,TRBV7-9,few,TRBJ2-3,TGTGCCAGCAGCTTTGAGCGGGGTTCCACAGATACGCAGTATTTT,CASSFERGSTDTQYF
TRBD1,TRBV4-1,.,TRBJ2-2,TGCGCCAGCAGCCTTTCGGACAGGGGCAACACCGGGGAGCTGTTTTTT,CASSLSDRGNTGELFF
TRBD2,TRBV5-4,.,TRBJ2-3,TGTGCCAGCAGCTTGGAAGGGGAGCGGGGGGGCCCAGATACGCAGTATTTT,CASSLEGERGGPDTQYF
.,TRBV15,few,TRBJ1-6,TGTGCCACCAGCATTAGCGGGACCCTCAATTCACCCCTCCACTTT,CATSISGTLNSPLHF
.,TRBV7-9,many,TRBJ2-5,TGTGCCAGCAGCTTAGAGGGGGGCTACCAAGAGACCCAGTACTTC,CASSLEGGYQETQYF
.,TRBV23-1,.,TRBJ1-1,TGCGCCCACGCGGGGAACGGATCGAACACTGAAGCTTTCTTT,CAHAGNGSNTEAFF
TRBD1,TRBV20-1,.,TRBJ1-2,TGCAGTGCTAGGGAGACAGGGAGTTTTGGTGGCTACACCTTC,CSARETGSFGGYTF
.,TRBV12-5,many,TRBJ2-7,TGTGCTAGTGGTTCCCATCCCCGGGCTCCGAGCTCCTACGAGCAGTACTTC,CASGSHPRAPSSYEQYF
.,TRBV10-3,few,TRBJ2-1,TGTGCCATCAGTGGATCTCCGGTGGGGGACCACTACAATGAGCAGTTCTTC,CAISGSPVGDHYNEQFF
.,TRBV15,few,TRBJ2-5,TGTGCCACCAGCAGAGGACAGCTTGGCGGGGAGACCCAGTACTTC,CATSRGQLGGETQYF
TRBD1,TRBV19,.,TRBJ1-5,TGTGCCAGTAGTTTCTCTTACCGGGACAGGGGTTGGGATCAGCCCCAGCATTTT,CASSFSYRDRGWDQPQHF
.,TRBV11-2,.,TRBJ1-5,TGTGCCAGCAGCTTAGGAGGGGGGTTCGGCAATCAGCCCCAGCATTTT,CASSLGGGFGNQPQHF
.,TRBV12-3/TRBV12-4,.,TRBJ1-1,TGTGCCAGCAGTCGACACCAGAACACTGAAGCTTTCTTT,CASSRHQNTEAFF
.,TRBV7-2,.,TRBJ1-5,TGTGCCAGCAGCCCCAATCCGGGGGGTGGGAACAATCAGCCCCAGCATTTT,CASSPNPGGGNNQPQHF
TRBD1,TRBV3-1,.,TRBJ1-1,TGTGCCAGCAGCCACTCTGCAGGGGGGACTGAAGCTTTCTTT,CASSHSAGGTEAFF
.,TRBV7-6,.,TRBJ1-5,TGTGCCAGCAGCCTCGCAGCAGAGCAGCCCCAGCATTTT,CASSLAAEQPQHF
.,TRBV6-1,few,TRBJ1-4,TGTGCCAGCGGGGACTCAACTAATGAAAAACTGTTTTTT,CASGDSTNEKLFF
.,TRBV7-6,few,TRBJ1-2,TGTGCCAGCAGCTCCACCCGGGGGGCCCTTAACTATGGCTACACCTTC,CASSSTRGALNYGYTF